A single sample gave rise to the 3 T cell receptor beta chains below, sequenced in a study of T-cell memory formation after mild COVID-19. A single record per CDR3 protein comes from TCRdb applying MiXCR to the 5' RACE reads. The table shows 300,000 to 350,000 distinct CDR3 sequences, with roughly 15% occurring only once. The sequenced material came from PBMCs or a T cell subset sorted from them (not recorded which). The receptors shown here come from a man aged 18 to 30 who had mild COVID-19 (a few samples of this study predate the infection). Cell type and time point are not known.

The chain uses TRBV4-2 and TRBJ2-4; D call uncertain. This CDR3 contains 16 residues. V was pared by 4 bases and J by 0 bases, with 13 bases between. Germline CDR1 reads LGHNA; CDR2 reads YNFKEQ. CDR3 in DNA: TGTGCCAGCAGCCCTGCCGGACCAGTAGCCAAAAACATTCAGTACTTC. This sequence encodes CASSPAGPVAKNIQYF.

This rearrangement joins TRBV4-1 to TRBJ2-5, with D possibly matching TRBD2 (5 bases). The CDR3 sequence is 15 residues long. With 1 base removed from V and 5 bases from J, the gap between germline ends came to 14 bases. CDR1 is MGHRA and CDR2 is YSYEKL in the germline V gene. CDR3 DNA sequence: TGCGCCAGCAGCCAAGCGGAAGCGGACCTGGAGACCCAGTACTTC. Protein product: CASSQAEADLETQYF.

This clonotype showed up many times. The rearrangement uses TRBV5-1 and TRBJ2-5, with D perhaps matching TRBD1 or TRBD2 (5 bases each). V dropped 4 bases and J dropped 5 bases, with 18 bases sitting between them. Germline values: CDR1 SGHRS, CDR2 YFSETQ. This CDR3 has 15 residues. Written as DNA, the CDR3 is TGCGCCAGCAGCCCGGGACCATCACAAGGGGAGACCCAGTACTTC. This translates into CASSPGPSQGETQYF.